Here is one T cell receptor (beta chain) with its context. This clone may be a read error of a much larger clone one base away. The V end was cut by 9 bases, the J end by 4 bases, with 16 bases between. CDR1 and CDR2 from the germline V gene are SGHRS and YFSETQ. The CDR3 covers 13 residues. The sample belongs to a study of kidney transplant recipient with SARS-CoV-2 infection. Each CDR3 protein gets one entry after TCRdb re-called the reads with MiXCR. The sample holds 200,000 to 300,000 distinct CDR3 sequences, about 28% seen once. V is TRBV5-1 and J is TRBJ1-1; tentative D call: TRBD1 (6 bases). The sample in question was a blood sample, obtained at baseline and around day 120 from a kidney transplant recipient. The receptor was derived from a male patient aged 25-45 years who had COVID-19 and was a kidney transplant recipient. Some T cells could come from the graft donor. CDR3 region: CANSTSGVTEAFF. As DNA, the CDR3 is TGCGCCAACAGTACTTCAGGGGTCACTGAAGCTTTCTTT.